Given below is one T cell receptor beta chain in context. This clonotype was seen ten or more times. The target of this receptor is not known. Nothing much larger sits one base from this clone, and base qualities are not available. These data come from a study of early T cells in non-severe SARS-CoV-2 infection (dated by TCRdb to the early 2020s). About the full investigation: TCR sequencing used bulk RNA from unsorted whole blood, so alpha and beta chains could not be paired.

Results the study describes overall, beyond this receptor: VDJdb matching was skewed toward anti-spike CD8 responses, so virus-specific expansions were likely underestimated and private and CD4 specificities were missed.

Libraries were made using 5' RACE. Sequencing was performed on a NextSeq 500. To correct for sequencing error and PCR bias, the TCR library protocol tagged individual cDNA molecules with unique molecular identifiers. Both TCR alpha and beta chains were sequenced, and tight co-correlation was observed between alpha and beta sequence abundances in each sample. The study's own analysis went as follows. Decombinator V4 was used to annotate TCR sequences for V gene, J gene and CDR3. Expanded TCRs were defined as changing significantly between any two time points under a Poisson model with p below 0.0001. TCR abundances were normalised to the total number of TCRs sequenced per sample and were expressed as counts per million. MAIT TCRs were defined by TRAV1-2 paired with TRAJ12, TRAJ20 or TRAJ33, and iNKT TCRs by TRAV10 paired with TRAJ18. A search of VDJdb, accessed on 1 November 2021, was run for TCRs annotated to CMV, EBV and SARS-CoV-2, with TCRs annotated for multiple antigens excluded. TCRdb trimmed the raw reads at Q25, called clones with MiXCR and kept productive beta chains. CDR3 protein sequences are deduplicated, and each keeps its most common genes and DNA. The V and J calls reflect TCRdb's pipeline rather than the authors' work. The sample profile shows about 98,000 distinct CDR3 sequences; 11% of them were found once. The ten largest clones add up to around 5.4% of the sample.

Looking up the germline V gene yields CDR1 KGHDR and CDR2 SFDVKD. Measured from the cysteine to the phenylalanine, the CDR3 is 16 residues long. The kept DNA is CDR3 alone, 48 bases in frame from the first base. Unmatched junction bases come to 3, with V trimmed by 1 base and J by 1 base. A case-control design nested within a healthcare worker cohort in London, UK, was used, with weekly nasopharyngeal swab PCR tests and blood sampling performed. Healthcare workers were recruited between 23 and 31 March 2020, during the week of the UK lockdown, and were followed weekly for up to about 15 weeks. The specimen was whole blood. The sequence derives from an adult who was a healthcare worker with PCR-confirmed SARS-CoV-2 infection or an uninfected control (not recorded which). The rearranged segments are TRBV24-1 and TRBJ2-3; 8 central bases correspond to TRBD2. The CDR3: CATSDFRREGTDTQYF. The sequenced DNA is TGTGCCACCAGTGATTTCAGGCGGGAGGGCACAGATACGCAGTATTTT.